This T cell receptor beta chain stems from a study of cytomegalovirus exposure and HLA in healthy donors. The PCR was carried out with 60 Vbeta primers and 13 Jbeta primers. Measured with immunoSEQ multiplex PCR; TCRdb has only the in-frame clones, and not every one. Of more than 150,000 clones listed, 70% to 90% are singletons. To note about this clone: Compared with germline, one end of the junction differs, possibly owing to a read error.

Sample: PBMCs. This sequence was found in a woman aged 25 to 39 in good health and CMV-seronegative.

The CDR3 DNA sequence: TGTGCCATCAGCATGGACTACGATGAGCAGTTCTTC. Amino acid sequence: CAISMDYDEQFF. The genes are TRBV10-3 and TRBJ2-1, with D possibly being TRBD2 (6 bases). The CDR3 loop spans 12 amino acids. CDR1 and CDR2 from the germline V gene are ENHRY and SYGVKD.